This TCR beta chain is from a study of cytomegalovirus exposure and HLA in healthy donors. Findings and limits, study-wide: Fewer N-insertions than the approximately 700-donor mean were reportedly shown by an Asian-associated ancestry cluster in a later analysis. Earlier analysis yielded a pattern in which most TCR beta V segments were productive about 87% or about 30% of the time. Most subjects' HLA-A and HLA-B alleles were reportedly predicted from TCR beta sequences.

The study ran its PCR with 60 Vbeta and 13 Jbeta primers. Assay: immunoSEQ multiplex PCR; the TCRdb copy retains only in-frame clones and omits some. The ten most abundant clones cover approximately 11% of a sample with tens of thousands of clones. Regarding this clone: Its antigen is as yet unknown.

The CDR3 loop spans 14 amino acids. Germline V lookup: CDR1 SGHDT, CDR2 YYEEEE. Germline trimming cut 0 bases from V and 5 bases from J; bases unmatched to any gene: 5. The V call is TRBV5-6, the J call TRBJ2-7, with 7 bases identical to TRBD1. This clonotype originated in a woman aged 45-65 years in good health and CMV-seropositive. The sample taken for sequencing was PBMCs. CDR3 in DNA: TGTGCCAGCAGCTTGGACGAGACAGGGAACGAGCAGTACTTC. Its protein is CASSLDETGNEQYF.